The 14 T cell receptor beta chains below were found in one sample sequenced in a study of CD8 T cell repertoires and HIV-1 epitope variants. Their target antigens are unknown. TCRdb's copy holds only in-frame clones and misses some; the assay was immunoSEQ multiplex PCR. Found here are 5,500 to 7,000 clones, 55% to 70% of them singletons; the top ten hold roughly 42%. The sample was cultured CD8+ T cells derived from PBMCs. The receptor source for this set is a male donor with HIV.

This sequence joins TRBV6-6 and TRBJ1-2; 8 bases line up with TRBD1. Trimming cost V 0 bases and J 4 bases; bases outside gene matches: 1. The CDR3 spans 14 residues. The germline CDR1 and CDR2 sequences are MNHNY and SVGAGI (reference sequence). The CDR3 here is CASSYSDRGYGYTF. The CDR3 DNA reads as TGTGCCAGCAGTTACTCTGACAGGGGCTATGGCTACACCTTC.

CDR3 coding DNA: TGTGCCAGCTCACCCGGACCTCCTTGGGAGAACACTGAAGCTTTCTTT. It encodes CASSPGPPWENTEAFF. The chain couples TRBV18 to TRBJ1-1; no clear D. Between the trimmed V and J ends, which lost 3 bases and 1 base, there was a span of 15 bases. Germline V gene sequence: CDR1 KGHSH, CDR2 LQKENI. This CDR3 contains 16 residues.

The chain links TRBV6-5 to TRBJ2-2; 8 positions match TRBD2. This CDR3 region has 16 residues. CDR1 and CDR2 from the germline V gene are MNHEY and SVGAGI. Trimming took 0 bases from V and 1 from J; bases not matched to a gene: 1. CDR3 protein: CASSYSAGGNTGELFF. The CDR3 region has the DNA TGTGCCAGCAGTTACTCGGCGGGGGGGAACACCGGGGAGCTGTTTTTT.

V is TRBV7-2 and J is TRBJ2-2; the match to TRBD2 covers 8 bases. J was trimmed by 4 bases and V by 1 base; bases with no gene match: 2. The germline V gene has CDR1 SGHTA and CDR2 FQGNSA. The CDR3 contains 15 residues. The CDR3 loop reads CASSLGGRSTGELFF. The CDR3 region has the DNA TGTGCCAGCAGCTTAGGCGGGAGGTCCACCGGGGAGCTGTTTTTT.

The gene calls are TRBV28 and TRBJ2-3, with D perhaps matching TRBD1 (5 bases). From germline, CDR1 is MDHEN and CDR2 SYDVKM. The CDR3 contains 14 residues. Trimming removed 2 bases from V and 1 base from J, with 7 bases in between. CDR3 sequence reads: CASSLGARTDTQYF. The CDR3 DNA reads as TGTGCCAGCAGTTTAGGGGCCCGCACAGATACGCAGTATTTT.

The gene calls are TRBV11-1 and TRBJ1-1, with D uncertain. V lost 0 bases, J lost 3 bases, and 5 bases lay in between. Germline V CDR1 and CDR2: SGHAT, FQDESV (reference sequence). This CDR3 comprises 13 residues. The CDR3: CASSLARYTEAFF. In DNA, the CDR3 is TGTGCCAGCAGCTTAGCGAGGTACACTGAAGCTTTCTTT.

V and J are TRBV5-6 and TRBJ2-5; 12 bases are shared with TRBD2. Looked up from germline, CDR1 is SGHDT and CDR2 is YYEEEE. With 0 bases clipped from V and 0 bases from J, the junction kept 6 bases outside the gene matches. This CDR3 is built from 18 residues. The CDR3 nucleotides read TGTGCCAGCAGCTTGGGACTAGCGGGGGTCTCGTACCAAGAGACCCAGTACTTC. Translated, it gives CASSLGLAGVSYQETQYF.

The chain uses TRBV11-2 and TRBJ2-7; the match to TRBD1 covers 11 bases. The V segment lost 4 bases and the J segment 6 bases; nucleotides outside the gene matches: 2. There are 13 residues in the CDR3. The germline gives CDR1 SGHAT, CDR2 FQNNGV. The CDR3 nucleotides read TGTGCCAGCAGCTACGGGACAGGGGGCGAGCAGTACTTC. This gives the protein CASSYGTGGEQYF.

The V call is TRBV9, the J call TRBJ2-3; D may correspond to TRBD1 or TRBD2 (5 bases each). The CDR3 contains 15 residues. V was trimmed by 0 bases and J by 5 bases, leaving 13 bases between them. Germline lookup yields CDR1 SGDLS and CDR2 YYNGEE. The CDR3 coding sequence is TGTGCCAGCAGCGTAGGGGACGGGGCTGGAGATACGCAGTATTTT. It specifies CASSVGDGAGDTQYF.

The chain is built from TRBV19 and TRBJ2-1, with no clear D. The CDR3 totals 11 residues. V was cut by 8 bases and J by 4 bases, with 6 bases left in between. The germline V gene has CDR1 LNHDA and CDR2 SQIVND (reference sequence). The CDR3 DNA sequence: TGTGCCAGTCAGTTATACAATGAGCAGTTCTTC. As protein: CASQLYNEQFF.

A word on this clone: This likely traces to a read error, being one base from a far larger clone. The V call is TRBV5-4, the J call TRBJ2-2; possibly TRBD2 for D (6 bases). The CDR3 is 15 amino acids. From germline, CDR1 is SGHNT and CDR2 YYREEE (reference sequence). The V and J ends lost 7 bases and 6 bases respectively, with 19 bases between them. The CDR3 sequence: CASGPRWGDAGELFF. The CDR3 DNA reads TGTGCCAGCGGCCCTCGATGGGGGGACGCCGGGGAGCTGTTTTTT. The full variable domain, its missing parts supplied by reference TRBV5-4 and TRBJ2-2, is ETGVTQSPTHLIKTRGQQVTLRCSSQSGHNTVSWYQQALGQGPQFIFQYYREEENGRGNFPPRFSGLQFPNYSSELNVNALELDDSALYLCASGPRWGDAGELFFGEGSRLTVL.

CDR3 bases: TGTGCCAGCTCAGGTCTGAGGAGGAATGAGCAGTTCTTC. Protein sequence: CASSGLRRNEQFF. The chain is built from TRBV9 and TRBJ2-1; tentative D call: TRBD2 (5 bases). The CDR3 loop spans 13 amino acids. The V end lost 7 bases, the J end lost 7 bases, and 15 bases lay between the germline ends. CDR1 SGDLS and CDR2 YYNGEE come from the germline V gene.

This clone was detected a few times. This rearrangement joins TRBV21-1 to TRBJ1-2. TRBV21-1 is recorded as a pseudogene. The CDR3 runs 16 residues. The CDR3 reads CASSKAPGEVPNGYTF. In DNA form, the CDR3 reads TGTGCCAGCAGCAAAGCCCCGGGTGAAGTTCCGAATGGCTACACCTTC.

This clone was observed a single time. The chain uses TRBV9 and TRBJ1-2; unclear D gene. This CDR3 region has 15 residues. From germline, CDR1 is SGDLS and CDR2 YYNGEE. V was clipped by 0 bases and J by 3 bases, with 12 bases between them. CDR3 DNA: TGTGCCAGCAGCGTAGAGGCCACGAGGGACTATGGCTACACCTTC. Amino acid sequence: CASSVEATRDYGYTF. Using reference TRBV9 and TRBJ1-2 for the parts outside the CDR3, the full variable domain is DSGVTQTPKHLITATGQRVTLRCSPRSGDLSVYWYQQSLDQGLQFLIQYYNGEERAKGNILERFSAQQFPDLHSELNLSSLELGDSALYFCASSVEATRDYGYTFGSGTRLTVV.